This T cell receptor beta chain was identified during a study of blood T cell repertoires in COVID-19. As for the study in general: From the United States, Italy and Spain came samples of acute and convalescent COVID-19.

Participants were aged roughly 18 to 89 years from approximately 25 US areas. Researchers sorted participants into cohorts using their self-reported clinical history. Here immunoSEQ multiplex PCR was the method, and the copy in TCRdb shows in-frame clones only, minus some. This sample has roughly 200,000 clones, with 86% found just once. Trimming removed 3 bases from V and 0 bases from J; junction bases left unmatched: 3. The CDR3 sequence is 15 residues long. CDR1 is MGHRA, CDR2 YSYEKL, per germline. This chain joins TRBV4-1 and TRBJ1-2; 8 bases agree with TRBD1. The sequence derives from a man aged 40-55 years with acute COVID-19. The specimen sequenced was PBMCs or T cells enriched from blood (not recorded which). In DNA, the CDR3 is TGCGCCAGCAGCCATTGGGACAGGACTAACTATGGCTACACCTTC. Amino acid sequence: CASSHWDRTNYGYTF.